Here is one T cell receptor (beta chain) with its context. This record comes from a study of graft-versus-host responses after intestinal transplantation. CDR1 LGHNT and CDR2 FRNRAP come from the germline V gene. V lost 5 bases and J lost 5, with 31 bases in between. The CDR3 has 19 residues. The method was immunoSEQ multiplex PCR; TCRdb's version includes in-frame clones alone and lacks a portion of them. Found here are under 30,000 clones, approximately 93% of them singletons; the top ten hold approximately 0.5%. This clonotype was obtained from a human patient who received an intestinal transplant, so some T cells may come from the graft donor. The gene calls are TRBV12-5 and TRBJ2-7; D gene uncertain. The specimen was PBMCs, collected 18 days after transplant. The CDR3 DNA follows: TGTGCTAGTGGTCCCTCCTTTCTCCGCCGGGCCCAAGTAAGCCACGAGCAGTACTTC. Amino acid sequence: CASGPSFLRRAQVSHEQYF.